This is a list of T cell receptor beta chains from one sample in a study of cytomegalovirus exposure and HLA in healthy donors. TCRdb's table, derived via immunoSEQ multiplex PCR, lists solely in-frame clones and lacks some. This table has 150,000 to 200,000 clones, roughly 79% appearing once. Material for sequencing was PBMCs. The receptors stem from a woman in her thirties or forties in good health and CMV-seronegative. CDR3s include the opening cysteine and the closing phenylalanine or tryptophan. D genes are given only for firm matches. Clone size is not always given. Where it is, it says once, few, many or a class for expanded clones.

abundance,d_gene,j_gene,v_gene,CDR3aa,CDR3nt
-,TRBD2,TRBJ2-2,TRBV7-7,CASSLGTSGTGELFF,TGTGCTAGCAGCTTAGGTACTAGCGGGACCGGGGAGCTGTTTTTT
-,-,TRBJ1-2,TRBV5-1,CASSLAGEGDYGYTF,TGCGCCAGCAGCTTGGCCGGTGAGGGTGACTATGGCTACACCTTC
-,TRBD2,TRBJ2-1,TRBV7-6,CASSIRLAAYNEQFF,TGTGCCAGCAGCATTAGACTAGCCGCATACAATGAGCAGTTCTTC
-,TRBD2,TRBJ2-7,TRBV18,CASSPRGLAGDSEQYF,TGTGCCAGCTCACCACGAGGACTAGCGGGAGACAGCGAGCAGTACTTC
-,-,TRBJ1-2,TRBV30,CAWSNDRGYTF,TGTGCCTGGAGTAACGACAGGGGCTACACCTTC
-,-,TRBJ2-3,TRBV5-1,CASSLGLQPSTDTQYF,TGCGCCAGCAGCTTAGGACTGCAGCCTAGCACAGATACGCAGTATTTT
-,TRBD1,TRBJ1-5,TRBV18,CASSPPGDRGLRQPQHF,TGTGCCAGCTCACCACCGGGAGACAGGGGCCTTAGGCAGCCCCAGCATTTT
-,-,TRBJ2-3,TRBV20-1,CSALPGDTQYF,TGCAGTGCGCTCCCCGGGGATACGCAGTATTTT
-,TRBD1,TRBJ1-2,TRBV5-4,CATTGGDRRNLYGYTF,TGTGCCACGACCGGGGGGGACAGAAGAAATCTCTATGGCTACACCTTC
-,TRBD1,TRBJ1-5,TRBV27,CASSTDRENQPQHF,TGTGCCAGCAGTACCGACAGGGAGAATCAGCCCCAGCATTTT
once,TRBD2,TRBJ2-1,TRBV4-2,CASSPKWGTSGSKVAYNEQFF,TGTGCCAGCAGCCCCAAATGGGGGACTAGCGGGAGTAAGGTGGCCTACAATGAGCAGTTCTTC
-,TRBD1,TRBJ2-5,TRBV7-3,CASSLGPGQGPQETQYF,TGTGCCAGCAGCTTAGGGCCGGGACAGGGCCCCCAAGAGACCCAGTACTTC
once,TRBD2,TRBJ2-2,TRBV7-6,CASSPTTAGGTGELFF,TGTGCCAGCAGCCCTACCACAGCGGGGGGCACCGGGGAGCTGTTTTTT
-,-,TRBJ2-7,TRBV7-9,CASSPPRLSHEQYF,TGTGCCAGCAGCCCCCCGCGTCTAAGCCACGAGCAGTACTTC
-,-,TRBJ1-4,TRBV6-5,CASSYGQTTNEKLFF,TGTGCCAGCAGCTACGGACAGACAACTAATGAAAAACTGTTTTTT
-,TRBD1,TRBJ1-2,TRBV28,CASSQGAANYGYTF,TGTGCCAGCAGTCAGGGGGCCGCTAACTATGGCTACACCTTC
-,TRBD1,TRBJ1-2,TRBV10-3,CAIRAGTGDGYTF,TGTGCCATCAGGGCCGGGACAGGGGATGGCTACACCTTC
-,-,TRBJ2-7,TRBV5-4,CASSLGGSGEEQYF,TGTGCCAGCAGCTTGGGAGGGTCCGGTGAAGAGCAGTACTTC
-,-,TRBJ1-3,TRBV30,CAWSGDSGNTIYF,TGTGCCTGGAGCGGGGACTCTGGAAACACCATATATTTT
-,-,TRBJ2-1,TRBV5-1,CASSLEQGNEQFF,TGCGCCAGCAGCTTGGAACAGGGTAATGAGCAGTTCTTC
-,-,TRBJ2-7,TRBV11-3,CASSFYSSPYEQYF,TGTGCCAGCAGCTTTTACTCCTCCCCCTACGAGCAGTACTTC
-,-,TRBJ2-2,TRBV5-1,CASSLSGAGELFF,TGCGCCAGCAGCTTGTCGGGGGCCGGGGAGCTGTTTTTT
-,-,TRBJ2-1,TRBV19,CASSRWGAKGNEQFF,TGTGCCAGTAGCAGATGGGGAGCCAAGGGCAATGAGCAGTTCTTC
-,-,TRBJ1-5,TRBV5-6,CASSLTGTRGQSQHF,TGTGCCAGCAGCTTAACAGGGACGAGGGGCCAGTCCCAGCATTTT
-,-,TRBJ2-5,TRBV5-1,CASSFEGEETQYF,TGCGCCAGCAGCTTTGAGGGAGAGGAGACCCAGTACTTC
-,-,TRBJ1-2,TRBV30,CAWSVLNYGYTF,TGTGCCTGGAGTGTATTAAACTATGGCTACACCTTC
-,TRBD1,TRBJ1-2,TRBV15,CATSRGGLGQVAGGYTF,TGTGCCACCAGCAGAGGGGGACTAGGACAGGTTGCCGGTGGCTACACCTTC
-,-,TRBJ2-1,TRBV28,CASSLYEREREARRNEQFF,TGTGCCAGCAGTTTATATGAACGGGAGAGGGAGGCCCGACGAAATGAGCAGTTCTTC
once,TRBD1,TRBJ2-2,TRBV7-9,CASSATLDRDRGAGELFF,TGTGCCAGCAGCGCAACACTAGACCGGGACAGGGGAGCCGGGGAGCTGTTTTTT
few,-,TRBJ1-4,TRBV6-1,CASSESQGEKLFF,TGTGCCAGCAGTGAGTCTCAGGGGGAAAAACTGTTTTTT
-,-,TRBJ1-1,TRBV7-9,CASSSPQVFDTEAFF,TGTGCCAGCAGCTCCCCACAGGTCTTCGACACTGAAGCTTTCTTT
-,TRBD2,TRBJ2-1,TRBV29-1,CSVEAVAGNEQFF,TGCAGCGTTGAGGCCGTAGCGGGCAATGAGCAGTTCTTC
-,-,TRBJ1-1,TRBV27,CASSGTPGNTEAFF,TGTGCCAGCAGTGGAACGCCGGGGAACACTGAAGCTTTCTTT
-,-,TRBJ1-2,TRBV30,CAWRPRPGLLNYGYTF,TGTGCCTGGAGACCACGACCGGGACTCCTTAACTATGGCTACACCTTC
-,TRBD2,TRBJ2-5,TRBV6-5,CASRRTSVETQYF,TGTGCCAGCAGGCGAACTAGCGTCGAGACCCAGTACTTC
-,TRBD1,TRBJ2-1,TRBV5-1,CASSFGGTGGYNEQFF,TGCGCCAGCAGCTTTGGGGGGACAGGGGGATACAATGAGCAGTTCTTC